The next 29 T cell receptor beta chains were all read from a single sample in a study of graft-versus-host responses after intestinal transplantation. Some clones are missing from TCRdb's copy, which holds only in-frame ones; the method was immunoSEQ multiplex PCR. The sample carries 85,000 to 100,000 clones, 85% to 95% recorded once. These receptors are not linked to any known antigen. Sequences were derived from unstimulated CD8+ T cells sorted from spleen or lymph node cells, sampled before intestinal transplant. These receptors all stem from a human donor who received an intestinal transplant.

The V call is TRBV5-5, the J call TRBJ1-3; no clear D. Germline V gene data show CDR1 as SGHKS and CDR2 as YYEKEE (reference sequence). The CDR3 is 12 residues long. The V end lost 2 bases, the J end lost 4 bases, and 4 bases lay between the germline ends. Here the CDR3 DNA reads TGTGCCAGCAGCTTTCAGGGAAACACCATATATTTT. Translation: CASSFQGNTIYF.

This clone was found once. The CDR3 DNA follows: TGTGCCAGCAGCGTCACAGGGGGCTTGGATGAAAAACTGTTTTTT. Its translation is CASSVTGGLDEKLFF. The chain couples TRBV7-6 to TRBJ1-4; 9 nucleotides align to TRBD1. V lost 5 bases to trimming and J lost 6 bases; unmatched junction nucleotides: 7. This CDR3 is 15 amino acids long. Germline values: CDR1 SGHVS, CDR2 FNYEAQ.

The genes are TRBV4-1 and TRBJ1-1; D might be TRBD1 (5 bases). The CDR3 has 14 residues. V was shortened by 4 bases and J by 5 bases, with 14 bases between the two germline ends. CDR1 is MGHRA and CDR2 is YSYEKL in the germline V gene. The DNA for the CDR3 is TGCGCCAGCAGCCCCCGGGGGGGGGATACTGAAGCTTTCTTT. This codes for CASSPRGGDTEAFF.

The CDR3 region is CASSPQFLRDIRDNYGYTF. CDR3 sequence (DNA): TGTGCCAGCAGTCCACAGTTCCTCCGAGACATCAGAGATAACTATGGCTACACCTTC. The rearrangement links TRBV27 to TRBJ1-2, with D uncertain. The ends were cut back, 5 bases at V and 1 base at J, with 26 bases in the middle. This CDR3 comprises 19 residues. Germline CDR1 MNHEY, CDR2 SMNVEV (reference sequence).

The rearrangement uses TRBV7-6 and TRBJ2-3, with D possibly matching TRBD2 (7 bases). Germline CDR1 SGHVS, CDR2 FNYEAQ. V was cut by 8 bases and J by 1 base, with 13 bases left in between. This CDR3 is built from 14 residues. As DNA, the CDR3 is TGTGCCAGCTGGGGGGGCGAGGGCACAGATACGCAGTATTTT. This encodes CASWGGEGTDTQYF.

The chain carries TRBV19 and TRBJ2-7; D call uncertain. V lost 1 base, J lost 2 bases, and 15 bases lay in between. Germline CDR1 is LNHDA and CDR2 is SQIVND (reference sequence). This CDR3 region has 16 residues. CDR3 sequence reads: CASSIVGSPGTYEQYF. CDR3 nucleotides: TGTGCCAGTAGTATAGTCGGTAGCCCCGGAACCTACGAGCAGTACTTC. The full variable domain, its missing parts supplied by reference TRBV19 and TRBJ2-7, is DGGITQSPKYLFRKEGQNVTLSCEQNLNHDAMYWYRQDPGQGLRLIYYSQIVNDFQKGDIAEGYSVSREKKESFPLTVTSAQKNPTAFYLCASSIVGSPGTYEQYFGPGTRLTVT.

The chain has TRBV27 and TRBJ1-1, with 8 bases aligning to TRBD1. This CDR3 is 15 amino acids long. Trimming at V came to 5 bases and at J to 1 base, leaving 6 bases not matched to a gene. Germline V gene sequence: CDR1 MNHEY, CDR2 SMNVEV (reference sequence). CDR3 protein: CASSAGGTGNTEAFF. In nucleotides, the CDR3 is TGTGCCAGCAGTGCCGGGGGGACAGGGAACACTGAAGCTTTCTTT.

The rearrangement joins TRBV19 to TRBJ2-3; 13 positions agree with TRBD2. J gave up 4 bases and V 6 bases, and 7 bases lay outside the gene matches. The CDR3 loop spans 16 amino acids. The germline V gene has CDR1 LNHDA and CDR2 SQIVND (reference sequence). The DNA of the CDR3 is TGTGCCAGTAGCCCCACTAGCGGGGGGGTGTCAGATACGCAGTATTTT. This codes for CASSPTSGGVSDTQYF.

The CDR3 DNA follows: TGTGCCAGCAGCCAAATCTCCCGTGGGTTACAGGTTAAGTGGGGAGCTTTCTTT. It yields the protein CASSQISRGLQVKWGAFF. The J gene is TRBJ1-1, the V gene TRBV13, with a possible D match to TRBD1 (5 bases). Per the germline V gene, CDR1 is PRHDT and CDR2 is FYEKMQ (reference sequence). The CDR3 is made up of 18 amino acids. V was shortened by 5 bases and J by 10 bases, with 32 bases between the two germline ends.

J is TRBJ1-1 and V is TRBV11-2; possibly TRBD1 for D (5 bases). Trimming took 5 bases from V and 11 from J, leaving 15 bases between them. The germline gives CDR1 SGHAT, CDR2 FQNNGV. CDR3 length equals 12 residues. CDR3 in DNA: TGTGCCAGCAGCGGCCCGACAGACGTTGCTTTCTTT. Translation gives CASSGPTDVAFF.

The chain recombines TRBV11-2 with TRBJ2-7, with 9 nucleotides matching TRBD1. This CDR3 is built from 15 residues. Germline CDR1 reads SGHAT; CDR2 reads FQNNGV. V lost 1 base, J lost 4 bases, and 5 bases stayed unmatched. CDR3 protein: CASSLGGTGSYEQYF. CDR3 DNA: TGTGCCAGCAGCTTAGGCGGGACAGGGAGTTACGAGCAGTACTTC.

The chain uses TRBV5-6 and TRBJ2-7; TRBD1 agrees at 12 bases. Germline V gives CDR1 SGHDT, CDR2 YYEEEE. This CDR3 region has 15 residues. After removal of 4 bases from V and 6 bases from J, the junction contained 8 bases not matched to a gene. In DNA, the CDR3 is TGTGCCAGCAGCCTCAGGGGACAGGGGGCAGTCGAGCAGTACTTC. Translation gives CASSLRGQGAVEQYF.

The rearrangement links TRBV11-3 to TRBJ2-7, with TRBD2 matching 7 bases. CDR1 is SGHNT, CDR2 YENEEA, per germline. V gave up 6 bases and J gave up 3 bases; unmatched junction bases: 17. The CDR3 runs 17 residues. CDR3 residues: CASSPPFGQGLFYEQYF. DNA for the CDR3: TGTGCCAGCAGTCCCCCGTTCGGGCAGGGACTATTCTACGAGCAGTACTTC.

The J gene is TRBJ2-7, the V gene TRBV19; D remains ambiguous. CDR1 LNHDA and CDR2 SQIVND come from the germline V gene (reference sequence). This CDR3 has 14 residues. Trimming cost V 3 bases and J 0 bases, with 9 bases left between them. The CDR3 DNA follows: TGTGCCAGTAGTATGAGTCAAAGCTCCTACGAGCAGTACTTC. It encodes CASSMSQSSYEQYF.

The rearrangement uses TRBV4-3 and TRBJ1-5, with TRBD1 as a possible D gene (5 bases). Germline V gives CDR1 LGHNA, CDR2 YSLEER. Trimming shortened V by 4 bases and J by 3 bases, and 10 bases separated the two germline ends. The CDR3 is made up of 14 amino acids. CDR3 DNA sequence: TGCGCCAGCAGCCCAGGGATCCTCAATCAGCCCCAGCATTTT. It is translated as CASSPGILNQPQHF.

The chain links TRBV7-9 to TRBJ2-7; D possibly corresponds to TRBD1 (6 bases). V lost 2 bases to trimming and J lost 1 base, with 15 bases between them. CDR1 and CDR2 from the germline V gene are SEHNR and FQNEAQ (reference sequence). The CDR3 totals 16 residues. The CDR3 here is CASSLSLGGRSYEQYF. The CDR3 bases are TGTGCCAGCAGCTTATCGTTAGGGGGAAGGTCCTACGAGCAGTACTTC.

The rearrangement joins TRBV7-6 to TRBJ2-3, with D maybe TRBD2 (7 bases). CDR1 is SGHVS and CDR2 is FNYEAQ in the germline V gene. The CDR3 is made up of 15 amino acids. V was trimmed by 2 bases and J by 2 bases, leaving 11 bases between them. CDR3 nucleotides: TGTGCCAGCAGCTTATCGGGGGGCCACACAGATACGCAGTATTTT. The encoded protein is CASSLSGGHTDTQYF.

This chain's CDR3 is CASSDMTGSTDTQYF. Here the CDR3 DNA reads TGTGCCAGCAGCGATATGACAGGCAGCACAGATACGCAGTATTTT. The chain links TRBV2 to TRBJ2-3; a possible D gene is TRBD1 (6 bases). The CDR3 is made up of 15 amino acids. Germline-derived CDR1 and CDR2 are SNHLY and FYNNEI. V was shortened by 6 bases and J by 0 bases, with 13 bases between the two germline ends.

This chain links TRBV7-8 with TRBJ2-3; 10 positions match TRBD2. Germline values: CDR1 SGHVS, CDR2 FQNEAQ. J was trimmed by 0 bases and V by 1 base; bases with no gene match: 7. This CDR3 is built from 18 residues. The CDR3 sequence: CASSLVRLAGDSTDTQYF. The CDR3 DNA sequence: TGTGCCAGCAGCTTAGTTCGGCTAGCGGGGGACAGCACAGATACGCAGTATTTT.

J is TRBJ2-3 and V is TRBV7-9, with D maybe TRBD1 (7 bases). This CDR3 is built from 18 residues. Trimming removed 2 bases at V and 0 bases at J, with 18 bases between. Germline V gene lookup returns CDR1 SEHNR and CDR2 FQNEAQ (reference sequence). CDR3: CASSLLTQGGTSTDTQYF. CDR3 DNA sequence: TGTGCCAGCAGCTTACTTACCCAGGGGGGAACTAGCACAGATACGCAGTATTTT.

The chain uses TRBV7-8 and TRBJ1-2; 9 positions agree with TRBD1. Germline V CDR1 and CDR2: SGHVS, FQNEAQ. After removal of 1 base from V and 8 bases from J, the junction contained 5 bases not matched to a gene. This CDR3 spans 14 amino acids. CDR3 coding DNA: TGTGCCAGCAGCTTAGTAGGGACAGGGAGCGGCTACACCTTC. Its translation is CASSLVGTGSGYTF.

This chain connects TRBV5-5 to TRBJ1-2; 9 nucleotides align to TRBD1. The V gene's germline CDR1 is SGHKS and CDR2 YYEKEE (reference sequence). With 4 bases clipped from V and 2 bases from J, the junction kept 12 bases outside the gene matches. CDR3 length: 17 residues. The CDR3 spells CASSPTLRTGVNYGYTF. In DNA, the CDR3 is TGTGCCAGCAGCCCGACACTGCGGACAGGGGTCAACTATGGCTACACCTTC.

V is TRBV2 and J is TRBJ2-7, with 10 bases lining up with TRBD2. Trimming took 3 bases from V and 3 from J; bases not matched to a gene: 2. In germline, CDR1 is SNHLY, CDR2 FYNNEI. This CDR3 has 14 residues. DNA of the CDR3: TGTGCCAGCAGTGAGGCTAGCGGGGGCTACGAGCAGTACTTC. It encodes CASSEASGGYEQYF.

The V and J genes are TRBV4-3 and TRBJ2-7; D is ambiguous. CDR1 is LGHNA and CDR2 is YSLEER in the germline V gene. The CDR3 loop spans 14 amino acids. Trimming cost V 0 bases and J 3 bases, with 9 bases left between them. CDR3 in amino acids: CASSQERPGYEQYF. DNA of the CDR3: TGCGCCAGCAGCCAAGAACGGCCAGGCTACGAGCAGTACTTC.

This chain connects TRBV6-5 to TRBJ1-3, with TRBD1 as a possible D gene (5 bases). The length of the CDR3 is 16 residues. The germline V and J ends were trimmed by 6 bases and 4 bases, with 19 bases remaining between them. The germline gives CDR1 MNHEY, CDR2 SVGAGI. The CDR3 DNA reads TGTGCCAGCAGGTACCCTAGGGCAGGGTCAGGAAACACCATATATTTT. Its translation is CASRYPRAGSGNTIYF.

The chain carries TRBV7-9 and TRBJ2-7; 10 nucleotides line up with TRBD1. The V gene end was trimmed by 8 bases and the J gene end by 2 bases; junction bases not matched to a gene: 12. CDR3 length: 16 residues. Germline CDR1 SEHNR, CDR2 FQNEAQ (reference sequence). The CDR3 DNA reads TGTGCCAGCGGATTCACCGGGACAGGGGACACCTACGAGCAGTACTTC. This encodes CASGFTGTGDTYEQYF.

CDR3 nucleotides: TGTGCCAGCAGCCACTTAGATGGGCAAGAACTGTTTTTT. It codes for CASSHLDGQELFF. The gene calls are TRBV14 and TRBJ1-4; D unresolved. With 3 bases removed from V and 12 bases from J, the gap between germline ends came to 14 bases. There are 13 residues in the CDR3. Per germline, CDR1 SGHDN and CDR2 FVKESK. The full variable domain, completed using reference TRBV14 and TRBJ1-4, is EAGVTQFPSHSVIEKGQTVTLRCDPISGHDNLYWYRRVMGKEIKFLLHFVKESKQDESGMPNNRFLAERTGGTYSTLKVQPAELEDSGVYFCASSHLDGQELFFGSGTQLSVL.

V is TRBV4-1 and J is TRBJ1-4; TRBD1 agrees at 11 bases. Germline lookup yields CDR1 MGHRA and CDR2 YSYEKL. The CDR3 extends over 18 amino acids. V lost 3 bases and J lost 1; bases outside the gene matches: 7. The CDR3 is CASSHSGQGAITNEKLFF. CDR3 nucleotides: TGCGCCAGCAGCCACTCCGGACAGGGGGCGATAACTAATGAAAAACTGTTTTTT.

This chain links TRBV29-1 with TRBJ1-2; D may be TRBD1 (5 bases). CDR3 length: 13 amino acids. Per the germline V gene, CDR1 is SQVTM and CDR2 is ANQGSEA. V dropped 3 bases and J dropped 0 bases, with 8 bases sitting between them. CDR3 sequence (DNA): TGCAGCGTTGAGGGGGGGGCTAACTATGGCTACACCTTC. It specifies CSVEGGANYGYTF. Full variable domain (remainder filled in from reference TRBV29-1 and TRBJ1-2): SAVISQKPSRDICQRGTSLTIQCQVDSQVTMMFWYRQQPGQSLTLIATANQGSEATYESGFVIDKFPISRPNLTFSTLTVSNMSPEDSSIYLCSVEGGANYGYTFGSGTRLTVV.